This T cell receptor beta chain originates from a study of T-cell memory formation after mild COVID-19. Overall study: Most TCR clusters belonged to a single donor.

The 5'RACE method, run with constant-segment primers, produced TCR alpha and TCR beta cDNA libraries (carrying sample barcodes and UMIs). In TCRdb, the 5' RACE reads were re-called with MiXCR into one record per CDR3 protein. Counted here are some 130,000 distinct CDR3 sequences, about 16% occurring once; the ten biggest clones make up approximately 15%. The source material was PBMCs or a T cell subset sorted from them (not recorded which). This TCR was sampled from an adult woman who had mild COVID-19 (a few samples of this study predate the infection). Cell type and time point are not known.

The CDR3 protein is CASSFGTSADTQYF. The CDR3 bases are TGTGCCAGCAGCTTTGGGACTAGCGCAGATACGCAGTATTTT. The V and J genes are TRBV6-6 and TRBJ2-3, with 10 bases lining up with TRBD2. The germline V gene encodes CDR1 MNHNY and CDR2 SVGAGI (reference sequence). This CDR3 spans 14 amino acids. Trimming cost V 6 bases and J 4 bases; bases outside gene matches: 4.